At least ten counts were recorded for the clone carrying this TCR beta chain. The antigen remains unidentified. The source of the sample is a study of T cells after yellow fever vaccination. Study-wide results and limits: From the bulk population, abundant clonotypes could contaminate and appear within FACS-sorted repertoires.

This CDR3 contains 16 residues. V was clipped by 0 bases and J by 0 bases, with 11 bases between them. Germline V CDR1 and CDR2: MGHRA, YSYEKL. Conversion of TCR transcripts into cDNA relied on 5'RACE template switching, which added a universal primer site and UMIs. Via MiXCR, TCRdb re-called the 5' RACE reads, giving one row per CDR3 protein. The sample yields 300,000 or so distinct CDR3 sequences, less than 9.5% seen once. This TCR was recovered from a man aged 18 to 30 who received the YFV17D yellow fever vaccine. The chain carries TRBV4-1 and TRBJ1-1, with D unclear. The sample consisted of CD4+ T cells sorted from PBMCs, taken 5 days after the yellow fever booster vaccination. Here the CDR3 reads CASSQEKRGMNTEAFF. The CDR3 DNA reads as TGCGCCAGCAGCCAAGAGAAACGGGGAATGAACACTGAAGCTTTCTTT.